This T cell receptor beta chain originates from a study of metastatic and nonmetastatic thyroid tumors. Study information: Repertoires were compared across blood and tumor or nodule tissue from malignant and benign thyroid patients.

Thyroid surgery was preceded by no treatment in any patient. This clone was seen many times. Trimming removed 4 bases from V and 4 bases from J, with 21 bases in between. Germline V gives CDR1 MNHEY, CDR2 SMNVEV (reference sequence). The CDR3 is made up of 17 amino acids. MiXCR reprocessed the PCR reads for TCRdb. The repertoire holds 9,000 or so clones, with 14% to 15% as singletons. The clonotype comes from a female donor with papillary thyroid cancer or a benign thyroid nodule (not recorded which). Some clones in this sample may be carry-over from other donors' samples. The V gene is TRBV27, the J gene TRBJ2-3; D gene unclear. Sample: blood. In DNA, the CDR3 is TGTGCCAGCAGTTCCCTCTTGCCTGTCCGTCCCGCAGATACGCAGTATTTT. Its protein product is CASSSLLPVRPADTQYF.